This TCR beta chain was sequenced for a study of blood T cell dynamics during melanoma immunotherapy. A remark on this clone: Its specificity is unknown.

A fixed DNA input of around 0.35 ug was used per bulk PBMC sample. Measured with immunoSEQ multiplex PCR; TCRdb has only the in-frame clones, and not every one. In the table there are about 10,000 clones, around 86% of which are singletons. Time point defined: pre-treatment baseline. Sampling occurred pretreatment (T0) and at week 3 (W3), after cycle one of checkpoint blockade. Apart from a couple of fast progressors, RECIST 1.1 response was judged 12 weeks post-infusion. Whole-study results and caveats: The study could not tell melanoma-specific clones from general immune activation.

The source material was blood, sampled from a patient treated with checkpoint blockade. The receptor was isolated from a human donor with melanoma.

The CDR3, as DNA: TGTGCCAGCAGCTTAGTTTCGGGGGACAGAGTGAACACTGAAGCTTTCTTT. As protein: CASSLVSGDRVNTEAFF. The chain carries TRBV7-9 and TRBJ1-1; 7 nucleotides match TRBD1. Trimming at V came to 1 base and at J to 0 bases, leaving 8 bases not matched to a gene. Germline V gives CDR1 SEHNR, CDR2 FQNEAQ (reference sequence). This CDR3 has 17 residues.